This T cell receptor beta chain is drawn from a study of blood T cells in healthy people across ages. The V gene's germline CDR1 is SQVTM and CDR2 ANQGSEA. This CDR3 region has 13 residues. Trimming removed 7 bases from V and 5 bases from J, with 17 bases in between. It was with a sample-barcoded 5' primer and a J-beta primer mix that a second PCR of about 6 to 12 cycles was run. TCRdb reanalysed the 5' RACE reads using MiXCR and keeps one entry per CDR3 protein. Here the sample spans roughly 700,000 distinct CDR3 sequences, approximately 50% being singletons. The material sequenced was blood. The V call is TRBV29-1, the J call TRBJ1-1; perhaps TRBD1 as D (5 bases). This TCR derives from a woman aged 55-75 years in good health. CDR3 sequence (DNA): TGCAGCGGACAGAGGGGTACGGGGACTGAAGCTTTCTTT. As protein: CSGQRGTGTEAFF.